A single sample gave rise to the 8 T cell receptor beta chains below, sequenced in a study of blood T cell repertoires in COVID-19. The repertoire was sequenced with immunoSEQ multiplex PCR; TCRdb's copy has only in-frame clones and lacks some. This sample carries roughly 670,000 clones, about 87% of them seen once, and the ten largest clones take over 0.2%. Source material: peripheral blood. These receptors all come from a woman under 30 with acute or convalescent COVID-19.

This chain uses TRBV6-2 or TRBV6-3 with TRBJ2-6, with 7 nucleotides matching TRBD1. Trimming removed 4 bases from V and 1 base from J; junction bases left unmatched: 1. The CDR3 contains 15 residues. Germline V gene sequence: CDR1 MNHEY, CDR2 SVGEGT. Here the CDR3 reads CASSLGQSGANVLTF. DNA for the CDR3: TGTGCCAGCAGTTTGGGACAGTCTGGGGCCAACGTCCTGACTTTC.

This CDR3 is CASSHYTGELFF. For the CDR3, the DNA is TGTGCCAGCAGCCACTATACCGGGGAGCTGTTTTTT. The chain joins TRBV4-2 to TRBJ2-2; D is unresolved. The CDR3 runs to 12 residues. Trimming stripped 3 bases from V and 5 bases from J, with 4 bases between. Germline assignment: CDR1 LGHNA and CDR2 YNFKEQ.

The chain is built from TRBV4-1 and TRBJ2-1, with 15 nucleotides matching TRBD2. This CDR3 has 19 residues. Trimming removed 3 bases from V and 5 bases from J; junction bases left unmatched: 11. Germline lookup yields CDR1 MGHRA and CDR2 YSYEKL. This chain's CDR3 is CASSQLGLAGGPVHNEQFF. CDR3 bases: TGCGCCAGCAGCCAGCTGGGACTAGCGGGGGGCCCTGTTCACAATGAGCAGTTCTTC.

This clone was detected a few times. The V gene is TRBV14, the J gene TRBJ1-2; 8 bases match TRBD1. J was trimmed by 3 bases and V by 0 bases; bases with no gene match: 6. CDR1 and CDR2 (germline): SGHDN, FVKESK. The length of the CDR3 is 16 residues. The CDR3 is CASSQDKGQAHYGYTF. As DNA, the CDR3 is TGTGCCAGCAGCCAAGATAAGGGACAGGCCCACTATGGCTACACCTTC.

This chain joins TRBV7-9 and TRBJ1-2; D not certain. Trimming stripped 5 bases from V and 4 bases from J, with 17 bases between. CDR1 and CDR2 from the germline V gene are SEHNR and FQNEAQ (reference sequence). The CDR3 loop spans 15 amino acids. The CDR3 sequence: CASSPPPGGSYGYTF. For the CDR3, the DNA is TGTGCCAGCAGCCCACCCCCGGGTGGGAGCTATGGCTACACCTTC.

J is TRBJ1-1 and V is TRBV19, with unresolved D. Between the trimmed V and J ends, which lost 3 bases and 2 bases, there was a span of 16 bases. The germline V gene encodes CDR1 LNHDA and CDR2 SQIVND (reference sequence). CDR3 length: 16 amino acids. The CDR3 loop reads CASSISGSMTNTEAFF. CDR3 bases: TGTGCCAGTAGTATTAGCGGATCAATGACCAACACTGAAGCTTTCTTT.

The CDR3 DNA reads as TGCGCCAGCAGTCGTAACAAAGCTTTCTTT. Protein product: CASSRNKAFF. The J gene is TRBJ1-1, the V gene TRBV23-1, with D unresolved. TRBV23-1 qualifies as an ORF whose function is uncertain. CDR3 length: 10 amino acids. Trimming removed 4 bases at V and 9 bases at J, with 6 bases between.

This clone was seen just once. Without the conserved terminal phenylalanine or tryptophan, this CDR3 likely stems from a read error. The DNA is omitted, as the CDR3 cannot be located on it reliably, and the CDR3 follows TCRdb's listing. This chain uses TRBV7-2 with TRBJ1-1. 14 amino acids form the CDR3, both terminal residues included. Germline values: CDR1 SGHTA, CDR2 FQGNSA. The CDR3 sequence: CASSLLRRTSLSAL.